This record looks at one T cell receptor (beta chain) sequence and its context. This clone came up a few times. What this receptor recognizes is not known. No quality values exist for individual bases; no much larger clone is one base distant. CDR1 is given as MGHRA and CDR2 as YSYEKL, both from the germline V gene. From the cysteine through the phenylalanine, the CDR3 covers 8 amino acids. The entry retains the CDR3 DNA only, 24 bases that are in frame from base 1. V is cut by 2 bases and J by 15 bases, and the space between the germline ends is 2 bases. The meaning of the sample's time point label: baseline before first vaccination. Vaccinee samples were obtained from the UK trials COV001 and COV002, which included a single-blind randomized controlled phase 2/3 trial of AZD1222 (ChAdOx1 nCoV-19) in healthy adults. Trial participant PBMC samples were collected at day 0 and day 28 after the second dose for TCRbeta chain sequencing.

This entry is derived from a study of T cell responses to AZD1222 COVID-19 vaccine (dated by TCRdb to the early 2020s). Context from the whole study: AZD1222 recipients whose second dose came at about 4 weeks and those whose second dose came at about 12 weeks were combined into one group, since spike-specific TCR depth and breadth did not differ between the two schedules. A total of about 250 trial participants underwent TCR sequencing, of whom 207 had received two doses of AZD1222 and around 25 had received two doses of the MenACWY control vaccine. Trial participants were enrolled by age into 18-55, 56-69 and 70-plus year subgroups, with about 150, 28 and 57 TCR-sequenced participants respectively. The study at large found these results: The 56-69-year group was small, and its depth increase did not reach significance, likely because of low power. Conclusions about previously exposed vaccinees are limited, since just five or six AZD1222 recipients were seropositive for SARS-CoV-2 at baseline. Participants were mostly white British and included more females than males, and it was suggested by the authors that clonal diversity may have been underestimated. Reportedly, close to half of the unique spike-specific TCRs recognized epitopes lying outside the regions that are mutated in the B.1.351 and B.1.1.7 variants. Because no day 14 peak-response samples were available, repertoires were characterized only after the peak T cell response. The whole spike protein was spanned by vaccine-associated CD4 TCRs, and dominant responses were seen in regions 160-218 and 743-854. After two AZD1222 doses, spike-specific TCR breadth and depth were significantly higher than at day 0 and than in MenACWY recipients.

The CDR3 regions of human TCRbeta chains were analyzed by immunosequencing. The study's own analysis went as follows. Repertoire TCRs were checked for matches against a reference library of SARS-CoV-2-specific TCRs that had been generated using the MIRA antigen-specificity platform. Breadth was defined as the fraction of unique TCRs that were SARS-CoV-2-associated, and depth was defined as the fraction of total T cells that were SARS-CoV-2-associated. Each spike-specific TCR was assigned to its reactive spike region and to a CD4 or CD8 class using the MIRA data. Log10-transformed breadth and depth values were compared by one-way ANOVA with Sidak's multiple comparisons tests. TCRdb retrieved this table from immuneACCESS and kept in-frame rearrangements only. Not all clones are present; in checked studies, unresolved V genes account for under half, and no reason is known for the remainder. That table gives V, J and clone size, and the DNA gave D and trimming. A total of some 90,000 clones appear in this sample, about 86% of them only once. The ten top clones hold about 7.5% of the sample.

Here the chain combines TRBV4-1 and TRBJ2-1; no D segment can be confidently identified. This sequence was found in an adult in good health. The starting material was peripheral blood, obtained on day 0 of AZD1222 vaccination. Here is the DNA: TGCGCCAGCAGCCAACCGTTCTTC. This yields the protein CASSQPFF.